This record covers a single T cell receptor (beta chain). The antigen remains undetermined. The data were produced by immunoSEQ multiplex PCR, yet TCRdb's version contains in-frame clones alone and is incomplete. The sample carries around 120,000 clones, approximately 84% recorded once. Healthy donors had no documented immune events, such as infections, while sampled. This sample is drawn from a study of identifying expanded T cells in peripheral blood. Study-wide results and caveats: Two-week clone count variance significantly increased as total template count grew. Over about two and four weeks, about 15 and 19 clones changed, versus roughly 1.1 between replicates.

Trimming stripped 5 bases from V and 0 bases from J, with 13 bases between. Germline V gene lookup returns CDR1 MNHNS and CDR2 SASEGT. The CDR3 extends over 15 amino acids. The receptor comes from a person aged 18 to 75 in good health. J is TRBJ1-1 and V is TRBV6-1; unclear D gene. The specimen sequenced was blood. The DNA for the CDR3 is TGTGCCAGCAGTCCTCGCAGGAGGGTGAACACTGAAGCTTTCTTT. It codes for CASSPRRRVNTEAFF.